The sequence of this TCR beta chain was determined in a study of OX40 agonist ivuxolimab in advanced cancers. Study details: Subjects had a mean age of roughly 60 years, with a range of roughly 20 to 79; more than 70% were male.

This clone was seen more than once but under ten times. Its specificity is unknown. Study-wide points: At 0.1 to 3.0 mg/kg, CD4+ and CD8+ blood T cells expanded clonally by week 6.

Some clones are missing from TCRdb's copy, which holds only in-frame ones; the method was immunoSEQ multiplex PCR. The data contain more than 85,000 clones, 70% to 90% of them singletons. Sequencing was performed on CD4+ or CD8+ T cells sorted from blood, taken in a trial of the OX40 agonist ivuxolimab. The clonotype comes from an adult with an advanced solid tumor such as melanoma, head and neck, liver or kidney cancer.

For the CDR3, the DNA is TGTGCCAGCGGGGGACGTTTGGAACATGGCTACACCTTC. Its translation: CASGGRLEHGYTF. This sequence joins TRBV11-1 and TRBJ1-2; possible D gene TRBD1, 5 bases. The CDR3 runs to 13 residues. V gave up 8 bases and J gave up 6 bases, with 16 bases separating them. Germline V gene sequence: CDR1 SGHAT, CDR2 FQDESV (reference sequence).